These 24 T cell receptor beta chains share one sample of origin, sequenced in a study of CD8+ T cells in alopecia areata. Following RNA extraction, reverse transcription yielded cDNA that acted as the sequencing template. Clones were read by immunoSEQ multiplex PCR, and TCRdb kept only the in-frame ones, dropping some. The table lists over 150,000 clones, roughly 64% of them singletons. Treatment denoted: oral pan-JAK inhibitor, 5-10 mg twice daily. The input for sequencing was CD4+ T cells sorted from blood, taken at week 24, from a patient treated with tofacitinib. The receptor set was obtained from a human donor with alopecia areata.

This clone was recorded once. The V and J genes are TRBV7-3 and TRBJ2-3; D is uncertain. The germline V gene encodes CDR1 SGHTA and CDR2 FQGTGA. The V end was cut by 2 bases, the J end by 1 base, with 13 bases between. The CDR3 runs to 16 residues. CDR3 nucleotides: TGTGCCAGCAGCTTACTCGCTACACCAGGCACAGATACGCAGTATTTT. It specifies CASSLLATPGTDTQYF.

This chain connects TRBV4-2 to TRBJ1-1; D call uncertain. V dropped 0 bases and J dropped 0 bases, with 8 bases sitting between them. From germline, CDR1 is LGHNA and CDR2 YNFKEQ. CDR3 length: 15 amino acids. In DNA, the CDR3 is TGTGCCAGCAGCCAAGAGGCGACACTGAACACTGAAGCTTTCTTT. Its protein product is CASSQEATLNTEAFF.

This clone has a handful of counts. The chain carries TRBV29-1 and TRBJ2-1, with D possibly TRBD2 on 7 matching bases. The CDR3 runs 12 residues. The germline V and J ends were trimmed by 6 bases and 11 bases, with 17 bases remaining between them. Germline CDR1 is SQVTM and CDR2 is ANQGSEA. Here the CDR3 reads CSVWGLAEKQFF. The CDR3 DNA is TGCAGCGTGTGGGGGCTAGCGGAGAAGCAGTTCTTC.

This clone was seen only once. The J gene is TRBJ2-7, the V gene TRBV28; TRBD2 aligns across 9 bases. The CDR3 has 13 residues. Looked up from germline, CDR1 is MDHEN and CDR2 is SYDVKM. The trim removed 8 bases at V and 2 bases at J, leaving 4 bases unmatched. CDR3 sequence (DNA): TGTGCCAGCTTGGGCGGGGGGGCCTACGAGCAGTACTTC. It is translated as CASLGGGAYEQYF.

This clone was picked up a small number of times. The chain recombines TRBV29-1 with TRBJ1-2; 8 bases line up with TRBD1. The V and J ends lost 7 bases and 8 bases, in that order; junction bases with no gene match: 18. This CDR3 contains 15 residues. Germline-derived CDR1 and CDR2 are SQVTM and ANQGSEA. CDR3: CSAGPSTGGLGGYTF. The CDR3 DNA reads TGCAGCGCCGGTCCCAGTACAGGGGGTTTAGGCGGCTACACCTTC.

This chain connects TRBV7-2 to TRBJ2-5, with 10 nucleotides matching TRBD2. Germline CDR1 and CDR2: SGHTA and FQGNSA. This CDR3 region has 15 residues. V lost 5 bases, J lost 4 bases, and 7 bases stayed unmatched. CDR3: CASSQRGGLRETQYF. CDR3 nucleotides: TGTGCCAGCAGCCAGCGGGGGGGCCTTCGAGAGACCCAGTACTTC.

This clone has just a few counts. This chain connects TRBV4-3 to TRBJ2-5; no clear D gene. V lost 0 bases and J lost 3, with 11 bases in between. Per germline, CDR1 LGHNA and CDR2 YSLEER. The CDR3 covers 15 residues. The CDR3 spells CASSQDYRPKETQYF. CDR3 DNA sequence: TGCGCCAGCAGCCAAGATTACCGACCAAAAGAGACCCAGTACTTC.

This clone was observed a handful of times. The chain uses TRBV19 and TRBJ2-7, with 13 positions matching TRBD2. V shed 8 bases and J 7 bases; nucleotides not matched to a gene: 5. The CDR3 loop spans 13 amino acids. CDR1 is LNHDA and CDR2 is SQIVND in the germline V gene (reference sequence). The CDR3 loop reads CASRTSGREEQYF. DNA for the CDR3: TGTGCCAGTCGGACTAGCGGGAGAGAAGAGCAGTACTTC.

The chain has TRBV5-1 and TRBJ2-3; 9 bases align to TRBD2. After removal of 3 bases from V and 6 bases from J, the junction contained 17 bases not matched to a gene. The CDR3 is made up of 18 amino acids. In germline, CDR1 is SGHRS, CDR2 YFSETQ. The CDR3 spells CASSSTRGSGGLPDTQYF. For the CDR3, the DNA is TGCGCCAGCAGCTCAACCCGCGGTAGCGGGGGATTACCCGATACGCAGTATTTT.

This clone was seen more than once but under ten times. Here the CDR3 DNA reads TGTGCCAGCAGCCTGGGCGTGGGTTGGGAGACCCAGTACTTC. Translated, it gives CASSLGVGWETQYF. The rearrangement uses TRBV5-6 and TRBJ2-5; no clear D. Germline V gene data show CDR1 as SGHDT and CDR2 as YYEEEE. There are 14 residues in the CDR3. Trimming removed 4 bases at V and 5 bases at J, with 15 bases between.

There are a few counts of this clone. The J gene is TRBJ1-2, the V gene TRBV30; 8 nucleotides match TRBD1. V lost 5 bases to trimming and J lost 8 bases; unmatched junction nucleotides: 7. This CDR3 is 12 amino acids long. Germline values: CDR1 GTSNPN, CDR2 SVGIG (reference sequence). The DNA for the CDR3 is TGTGCCTGGCGGGCAGGGGGCCGCGGCTACACCTTC. Protein sequence: CAWRAGGRGYTF.

The chain carries TRBV5-1 and TRBJ2-1, with D uncertain. The V gene lost 0 bases and the J gene lost 2 bases, with 9 bases spanning the gap. Germline V lookup: CDR1 SGHRS, CDR2 YFSETQ. CDR3 length equals 15 residues. The CDR3 DNA reads as TGCGCCAGCAGCTTGGGAACAGCCCCCTACAATGAGCAGTTCTTC. This sequence encodes CASSLGTAPYNEQFF.

The chain joins TRBV6-5 to TRBJ1-1; possibly TRBD1 for D (6 bases). CDR3 size: 12 residues. Germline V gene data show CDR1 as MNHEY and CDR2 as SVGAGI. Trimming removed 7 bases from V and 11 bases from J, with 17 bases in between. The CDR3 DNA reads TGTGCCAGCACCTTTCGAGGGGGGCCCGCTTTCTTT. Translation: CASTFRGGPAFF.

This clone was detected a few times. This sequence joins TRBV23-1 and TRBJ2-4; a weak D match, TRBD1 (6 bases). TRBV23-1 is annotated as an ORF whose role is uncertain. The CDR3 length is 17 residues. V lost 0 bases and J 3 bases, leaving 15 bases between the germline ends. CDR3 sequence reads: CASSQSFGPGVKNIQYF. DNA for the CDR3: TGCGCCAGCAGTCAATCATTCGGTCCAGGGGTCAAAAACATTCAGTACTTC.

The chain is built from TRBV7-9 and TRBJ2-5; tentative D call: TRBD2 (5 bases). The V gene lost 5 bases and the J gene lost 7 bases, with 14 bases spanning the gap. CDR3 length equals 13 residues. Germline CDR1 and CDR2: SEHNR and FQNEAQ (reference sequence). CDR3 DNA: TGTGCCAGCAGCACTGGCCTAGGAGGGACCCAGTACTTC. Amino acid sequence: CASSTGLGGTQYF.

This chain links TRBV2 with TRBJ2-5; D is unresolved. This CDR3 region has 13 residues. V dropped 7 bases and J dropped 0 bases, with 9 bases sitting between them. CDR1 and CDR2 (germline): SNHLY, FYNNEI. In DNA, the CDR3 is TGTGCCAGCACCCGCTTTTACCAAGAGACCCAGTACTTC. Translating gives CASTRFYQETQYF.

J is TRBJ1-1 and V is TRBV7-6, with TRBD1 matching 10 bases. Germline values: CDR1 SGHVS, CDR2 FNYEAQ. Unmatched junction bases numbered 7, after V lost 5 bases and J lost 4 bases. CDR3 length: 15 residues. The CDR3 reads CASSPTRTGGTEAFF. Written as DNA, the CDR3 is TGTGCCAGCAGCCCCACCCGGACAGGGGGCACTGAAGCTTTCTTT.

This chain uses TRBV29-1 with TRBJ2-3, with a tentative D call TRBD2 (6 bases). Trimming shortened V by 8 bases and J by 2 bases, and 17 bases separated the two germline ends. From germline, CDR1 is SQVTM and CDR2 ANQGSEA. The CDR3 runs to 14 residues. In nucleotides, the CDR3 is TGCAGCACCTTAACGTCGGGACTCACAGATACGCAGTATTTT. Residues: CSTLTSGLTDTQYF.

This clone was recorded many times. The chain links TRBV5-1 to TRBJ2-5; a weak D match, TRBD2 (5 bases). Per germline, CDR1 SGHRS and CDR2 YFSETQ. V shed 7 bases and J shed 1 base, with 14 bases lying between them. This CDR3 spans 14 amino acids. DNA of the CDR3: TGCGCCAGCTATGTATCCGAGGGCCAAGAGACCCAGTACTTC. Translating it yields CASYVSEGQETQYF.

This rearrangement joins TRBV27 to TRBJ1-5; 10 nucleotides line up with TRBD1. The germline CDR1 and CDR2 sequences are MNHEY and SMNVEV (reference sequence). The length of the CDR3 is 16 residues. Trimming at V came to 4 bases and at J to 5 bases, leaving 8 bases not matched to a gene. CDR3 bases: TGTGCCAGCAGTTCGGGACAGGGGACTTCTTATCAGCCCCAGCATTTT. It specifies CASSSGQGTSYQPQHF.

V gene TRBV14 combines with J gene TRBJ2-3, with 7 bases aligning to TRBD2. This CDR3 region has 15 residues. Germline loops: CDR1 SGHDN, CDR2 FVKESK. The V segment lost 1 base and the J segment 2 bases; nucleotides outside the gene matches: 3. The CDR3 DNA reads TGTGCCAGCAGCCAAGGACTAGCCAACACAGATACGCAGTATTTT. Protein: CASSQGLANTDTQYF. Looking up the rest from reference TRBV14 and TRBJ2-3 gives the full variable domain: EAGVTQFPSHSVIEKGQTVTLRCDPISGHDNLYWYRRVMGKEIKFLLHFVKESKQDESGMPNNRFLAERTGGTYSTLKVQPAELEDSGVYFCASSQGLANTDTQYFGPGTRLTVL.

This clone has just a few counts. The CDR3 nucleotides are TGTGCCAGCAGTACGAACCCGGGACAGAACACCGGGGAGCTGTTTTTT. It encodes CASSTNPGQNTGELFF. The chain is built from TRBV25-1 and TRBJ2-2; D is perhaps TRBD1 (6 bases). Trimming removed 5 bases from V and 1 base from J, with 14 bases in between. The germline V gene encodes CDR1 MGHDK and CDR2 SYGVNS. The CDR3 covers 16 residues.

Only a few counts were recorded for this clone. The V gene is TRBV9, the J gene TRBJ2-5, with no clear D. The CDR3 totals 15 residues. From germline, CDR1 is SGDLS and CDR2 YYNGEE. The V end was cut by 0 bases, the J end by 0 bases, with 9 bases between. CDR3 coding DNA: TGTGCCAGCAGCGTAGCTGTTGGGAACCAAGAGACCCAGTACTTC. Amino acid sequence: CASSVAVGNQETQYF.

The chain couples TRBV15 to TRBJ1-5; D remains ambiguous. Trimming left V 0 bases short and J 0 bases short, with 9 bases between. Germline V lookup: CDR1 LNHNV, CDR2 YYDKDF (reference sequence). CDR3 length: 16 amino acids. The CDR3 DNA reads as TGTGCCACCAGCAGAGAAATCGTGAGTAGCAATCAGCCCCAGCATTTT. It codes for CATSREIVSSNQPQHF.